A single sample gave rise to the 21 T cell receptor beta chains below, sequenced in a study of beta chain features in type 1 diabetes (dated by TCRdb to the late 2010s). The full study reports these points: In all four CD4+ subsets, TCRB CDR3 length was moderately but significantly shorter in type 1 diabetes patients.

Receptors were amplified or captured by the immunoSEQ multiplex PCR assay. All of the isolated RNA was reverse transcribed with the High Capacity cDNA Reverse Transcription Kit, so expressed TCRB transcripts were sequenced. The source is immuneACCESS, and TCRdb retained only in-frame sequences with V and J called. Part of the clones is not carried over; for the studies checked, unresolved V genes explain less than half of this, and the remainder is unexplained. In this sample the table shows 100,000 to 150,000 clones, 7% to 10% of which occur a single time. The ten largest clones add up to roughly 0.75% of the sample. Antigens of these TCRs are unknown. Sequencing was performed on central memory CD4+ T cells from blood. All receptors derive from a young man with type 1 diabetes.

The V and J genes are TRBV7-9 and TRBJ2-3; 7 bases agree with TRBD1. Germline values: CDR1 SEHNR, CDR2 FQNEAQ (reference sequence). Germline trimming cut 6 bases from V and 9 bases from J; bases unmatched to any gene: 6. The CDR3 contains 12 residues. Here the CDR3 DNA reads TGTGCCAGCAGTTTCGACAGGGACACGCAGTATTTT. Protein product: CASSFDRDTQYF. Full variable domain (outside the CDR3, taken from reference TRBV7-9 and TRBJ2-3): DTGVSQNPRHKITKRGQNVTFRCDPISEHNRLYWYRQTLGQGPEFLTYFQNEAQLEKSRLLSDRFSAERPKGSFSTLEIQRTEQGDSAMYLCASSFDRDTQYFGPGTRLTVL.

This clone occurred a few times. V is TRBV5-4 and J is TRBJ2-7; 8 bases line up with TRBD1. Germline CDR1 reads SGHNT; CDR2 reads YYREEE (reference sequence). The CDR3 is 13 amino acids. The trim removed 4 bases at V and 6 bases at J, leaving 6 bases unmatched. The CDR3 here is CASSNTGGTEQYF. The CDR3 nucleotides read TGTGCCAGCAGCAATACAGGGGGAACCGAGCAGTACTTC.

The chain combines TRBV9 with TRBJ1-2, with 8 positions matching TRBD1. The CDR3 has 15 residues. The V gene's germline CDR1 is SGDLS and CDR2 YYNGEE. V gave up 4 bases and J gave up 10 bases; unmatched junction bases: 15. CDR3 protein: CASSPLRGTGGIYTF. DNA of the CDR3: TGTGCCAGCAGCCCGCTTAGGGGGACAGGAGGGATCTACACCTTC.

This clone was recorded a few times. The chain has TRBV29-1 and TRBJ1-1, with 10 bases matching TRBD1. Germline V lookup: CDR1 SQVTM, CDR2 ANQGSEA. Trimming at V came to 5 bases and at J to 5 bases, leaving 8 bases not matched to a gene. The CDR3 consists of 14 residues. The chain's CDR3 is CSVHPPGQGTEAFF. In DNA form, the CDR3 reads TGCAGCGTTCACCCACCGGGACAGGGGACTGAAGCTTTCTTT.

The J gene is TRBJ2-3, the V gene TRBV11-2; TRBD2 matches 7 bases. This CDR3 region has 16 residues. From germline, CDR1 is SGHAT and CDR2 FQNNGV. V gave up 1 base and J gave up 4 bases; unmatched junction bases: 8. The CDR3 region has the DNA TGTGCCAGCAGCTTAGTTGGCGGGGGAGGAGCAGATACGCAGTATTTT. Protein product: CASSLVGGGGADTQYF.

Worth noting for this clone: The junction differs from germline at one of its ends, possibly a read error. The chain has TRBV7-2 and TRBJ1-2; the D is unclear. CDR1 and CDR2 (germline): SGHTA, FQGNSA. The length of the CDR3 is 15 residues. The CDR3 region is CASSLPGRGNHGYTF. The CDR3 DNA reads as TGTGCCAGCAGCTTACCAGGTCGTGGTAACCATGGCTACACCTTC.

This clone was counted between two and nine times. The CDR3 DNA sequence: TGTGCCAGTATCAGCGGGGGTGTGACAGATACGCAGTATTTT. Translated, it gives CASISGGVTDTQYF. The chain joins TRBV28 to TRBJ2-3, with TRBD2 identical over 8 bases. Losses at the gene ends were 9 bases for V and 3 bases for J; bases not matched to a gene: 8. The CDR3 is made up of 14 amino acids. Germline V lookup: CDR1 MDHEN, CDR2 SYDVKM.

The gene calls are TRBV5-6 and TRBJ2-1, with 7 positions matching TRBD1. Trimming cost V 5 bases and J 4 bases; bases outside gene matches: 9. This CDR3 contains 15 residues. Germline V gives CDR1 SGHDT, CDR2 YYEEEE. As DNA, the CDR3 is TGTGCCAGCAGGGTGCAGGGACAGAATTACAATGAGCAGTTCTTC. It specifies CASRVQGQNYNEQFF.

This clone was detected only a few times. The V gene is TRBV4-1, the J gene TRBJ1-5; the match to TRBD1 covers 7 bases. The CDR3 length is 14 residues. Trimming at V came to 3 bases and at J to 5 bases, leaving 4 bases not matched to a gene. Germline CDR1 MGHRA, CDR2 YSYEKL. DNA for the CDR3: TGCGCCAGCAGCCAGACAGGGTCCCATCAGCCCCAGCATTTT. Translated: CASSQTGSHQPQHF.

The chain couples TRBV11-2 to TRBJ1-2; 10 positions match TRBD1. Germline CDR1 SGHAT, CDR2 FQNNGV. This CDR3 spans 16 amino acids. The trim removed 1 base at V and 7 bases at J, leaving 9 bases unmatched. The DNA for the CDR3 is TGTGCCAGCAGCTTAGTTGCGGGACAGGGGCGTTCTGGCTACACCTTC. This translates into CASSLVAGQGRSGYTF.

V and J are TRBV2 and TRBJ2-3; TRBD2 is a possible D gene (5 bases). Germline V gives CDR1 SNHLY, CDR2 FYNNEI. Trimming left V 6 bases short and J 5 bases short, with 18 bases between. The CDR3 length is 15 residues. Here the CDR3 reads CASSSGLRRGDTQYF. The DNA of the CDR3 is TGTGCCAGCAGCTCCGGACTCCGCCGGGGAGATACGCAGTATTTT.

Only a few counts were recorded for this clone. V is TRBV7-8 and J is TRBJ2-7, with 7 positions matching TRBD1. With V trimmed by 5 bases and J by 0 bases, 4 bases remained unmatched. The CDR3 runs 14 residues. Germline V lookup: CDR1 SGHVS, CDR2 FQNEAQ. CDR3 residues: CASSPRDSSYEQYF. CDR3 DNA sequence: TGTGCCAGCAGCCCCCGGGACAGCTCCTACGAGCAGTACTTC.

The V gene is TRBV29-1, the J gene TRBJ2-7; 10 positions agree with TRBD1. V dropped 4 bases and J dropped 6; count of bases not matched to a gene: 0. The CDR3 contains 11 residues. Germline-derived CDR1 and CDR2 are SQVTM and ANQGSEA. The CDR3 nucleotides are TGCAGCGTTGGGACAGGGGGCGAGCAGTACTTC. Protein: CSVGTGGEQYF.

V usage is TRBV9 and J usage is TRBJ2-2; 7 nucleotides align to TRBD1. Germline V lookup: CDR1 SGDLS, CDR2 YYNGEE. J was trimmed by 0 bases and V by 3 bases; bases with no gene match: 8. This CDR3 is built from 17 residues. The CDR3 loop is CASSASTGEANTGELFF. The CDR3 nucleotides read TGTGCCAGCAGCGCCTCAACAGGGGAAGCGAACACCGGGGAGCTGTTTTTT.

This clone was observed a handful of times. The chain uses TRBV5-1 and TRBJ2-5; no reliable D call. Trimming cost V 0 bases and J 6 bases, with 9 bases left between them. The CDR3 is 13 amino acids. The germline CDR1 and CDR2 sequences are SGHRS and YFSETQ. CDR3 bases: TGCGCCAGCAGCTTGGACCCTTCTAAGACCCAGTACTTC. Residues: CASSLDPSKTQYF.

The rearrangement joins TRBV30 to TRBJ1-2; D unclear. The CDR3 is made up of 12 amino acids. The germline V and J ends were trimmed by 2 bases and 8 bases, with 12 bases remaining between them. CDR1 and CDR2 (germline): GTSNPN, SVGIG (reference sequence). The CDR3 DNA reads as TGTGCCTGGAGTAGGCAGGCTGGGGGCTACACCTTC. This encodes CAWSRQAGGYTF.

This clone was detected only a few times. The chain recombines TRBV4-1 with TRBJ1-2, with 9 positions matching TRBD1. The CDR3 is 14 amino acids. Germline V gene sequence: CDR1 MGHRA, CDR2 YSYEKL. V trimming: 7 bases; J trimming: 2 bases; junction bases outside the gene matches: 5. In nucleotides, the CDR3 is TGCGCCAGCACCCGGGACAGGGCCAACTATGGCTACACCTTC. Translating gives CASTRDRANYGYTF.

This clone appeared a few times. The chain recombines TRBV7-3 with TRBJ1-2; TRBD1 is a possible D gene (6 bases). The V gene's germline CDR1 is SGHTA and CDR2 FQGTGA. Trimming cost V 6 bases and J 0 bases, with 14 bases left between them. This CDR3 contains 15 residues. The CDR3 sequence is CASRQGVDPNYGYTF. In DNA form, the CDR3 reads TGTGCCAGCAGACAGGGCGTAGACCCTAACTATGGCTACACCTTC.

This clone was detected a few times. CDR3 coding DNA: TGTGCCAGCACCCCGAAACTGGGGACTAGCACAGATACGCAGTATTTT. Protein: CASTPKLGTSTDTQYF. The chain links TRBV9 to TRBJ2-3; TRBD2 is a possible D gene (6 bases). Germline-derived CDR1 and CDR2 are SGDLS and YYNGEE. This CDR3 contains 16 residues. V was cut by 6 bases and J by 0 bases, with 17 bases left in between.

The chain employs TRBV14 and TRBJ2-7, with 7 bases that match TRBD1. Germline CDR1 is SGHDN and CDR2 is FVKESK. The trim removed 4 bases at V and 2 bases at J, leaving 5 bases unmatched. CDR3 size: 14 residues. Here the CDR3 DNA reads TGTGCCAGCAGCCCACAGGGGCGCACCTACGAGCAGTACTTC. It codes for CASSPQGRTYEQYF.

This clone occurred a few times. The CDR3 DNA is TGCACTGGGCAACAGGGCACAGATACGCAGTATTTT. Protein product: CTGQQGTDTQYF. The chain recombines TRBV29-1 with TRBJ2-3, with D tentatively TRBD1 (5 bases). Germline lookup yields CDR1 SQVTM and CDR2 ANQGSEA. This CDR3 comprises 12 residues.